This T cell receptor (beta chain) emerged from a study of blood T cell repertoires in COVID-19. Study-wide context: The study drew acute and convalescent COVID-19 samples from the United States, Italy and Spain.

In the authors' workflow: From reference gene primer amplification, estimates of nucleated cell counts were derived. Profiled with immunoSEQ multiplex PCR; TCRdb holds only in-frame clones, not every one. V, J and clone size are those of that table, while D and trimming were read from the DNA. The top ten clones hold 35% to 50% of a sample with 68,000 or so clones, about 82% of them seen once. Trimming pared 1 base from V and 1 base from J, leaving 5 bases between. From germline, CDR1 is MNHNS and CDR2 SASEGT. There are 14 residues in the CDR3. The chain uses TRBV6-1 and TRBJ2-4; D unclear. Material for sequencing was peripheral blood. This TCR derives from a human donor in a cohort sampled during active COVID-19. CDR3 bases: TGTGCCAGCAGTGAAGGGGCTGCCAAAAACATTCAGTACTTC. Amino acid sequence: CASSEGAAKNIQYF.